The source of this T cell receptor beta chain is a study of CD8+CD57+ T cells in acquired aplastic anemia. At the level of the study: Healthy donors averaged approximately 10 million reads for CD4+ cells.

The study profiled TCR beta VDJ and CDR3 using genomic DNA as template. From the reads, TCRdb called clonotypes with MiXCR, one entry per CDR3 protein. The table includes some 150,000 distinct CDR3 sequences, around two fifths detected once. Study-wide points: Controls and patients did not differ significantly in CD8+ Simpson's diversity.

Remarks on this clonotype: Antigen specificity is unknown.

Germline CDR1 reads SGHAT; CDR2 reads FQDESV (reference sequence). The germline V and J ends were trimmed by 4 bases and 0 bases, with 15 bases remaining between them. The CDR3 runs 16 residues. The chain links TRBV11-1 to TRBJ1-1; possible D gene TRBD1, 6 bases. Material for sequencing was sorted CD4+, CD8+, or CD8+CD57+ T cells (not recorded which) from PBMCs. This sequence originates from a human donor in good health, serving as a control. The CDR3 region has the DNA TGTGCCAGCAGCTCCCCACCCGACAGGATGAACACTGAAGCTTTCTTT. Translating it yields CASSSPPDRMNTEAFF.